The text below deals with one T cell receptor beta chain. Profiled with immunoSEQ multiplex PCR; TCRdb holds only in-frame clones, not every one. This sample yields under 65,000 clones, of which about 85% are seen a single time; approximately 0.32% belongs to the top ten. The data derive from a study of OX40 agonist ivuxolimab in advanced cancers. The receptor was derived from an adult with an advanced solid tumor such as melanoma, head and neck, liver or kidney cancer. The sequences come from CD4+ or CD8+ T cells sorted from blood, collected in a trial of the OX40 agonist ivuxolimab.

CDR3 in amino acids: CASSQDPGRGYNSPLHF. The CDR3 DNA is TGTGCCAGCAGCCAAGATCCGGGACGGGGATATAATTCACCCCTCCACTTT. V is TRBV7-6 and J is TRBJ1-6, with D possibly being TRBD1 (5 bases). V lost 5 bases, J lost 4 bases, and 18 bases lay in between. Germline V CDR1 and CDR2: SGHVS, FNYEAQ. The CDR3 runs 17 residues.